This is a list of T cell receptor beta chains from one sample in a study of blood T cell repertoires in COVID-19. Clones were sequenced by immunoSEQ multiplex PCR, and TCRdb holds only the in-frame ones, with some missing. This table holds over 150,000 clones, about 87% found once. What was sequenced was peripheral blood. The receptor set was obtained from a man aged 60 to 69 with COVID-19, enrolled during active disease. The CDR3 runs from the conserved cysteine through the conserved F or W. Each record gives: J gene, V gene, D gene, clone size, CDR3 DNA, CDR3 protein. The D gene is left open where the match is weak. Expanded clones are given a class, and other clones once, few, many or no size at all.

TRBJ2-1	TRBV9	TRBD2	.	TGTGCCAGCAGCGTATTTGGGGGGGACCACAATGAGCAGTTCTTC	CASSVFGGDHNEQFF
TRBJ1-1	TRBV11-2	.	.	TGTGCCAGCAGCCCAACCGGGGTCACTGAAGCTTTCTTT	CASSPTGVTEAFF
TRBJ1-1	TRBV18	.	once	TGTGCCAGCTCACCTGGGACAAATCGGAACACTGAAGCTTTCTTT	CASSPGTNRNTEAFF
TRBJ2-7	TRBV28	.	.	TGTGCCAGCAGTTTATTAGGGGCCAATATCAACGGGCAGTACTTC	CASSLLGANINGQYF
TRBJ2-7	TRBV7-3	.	.	TGTGCCAGCAGCTTGGCGGGGTCGTACGAGCAGTACTTC	CASSLAGSYEQYF
TRBJ1-2	TRBV2	.	.	TGTGCCAGCAGTGTAGCCGGCTATGGCTACACCTTC	CASSVAGYGYTF
TRBJ2-5	TRBV7-2	TRBD2	once	TGTGCAACCCGCGGGGGGGCTGAAGAGACCCAGTACTTC	CATRGGAEETQYF
TRBJ2-2	TRBV10-2	TRBD1	.	TGCGCCAGCGGCCGGGACAGGAACACCGGGGAGCTGTTTTTT	CASGRDRNTGELFF
TRBJ2-1	TRBV19	TRBD2	.	TGTGCCAGTAGTGCATGGGGGACTAGCGGGAGGAATGAGCAGTTCTTC	CASSAWGTSGRNEQFF
TRBJ1-2	TRBV24-1	TRBD1	once	TGTGCCACCAGTGACACCAACAGGGGAGCGGGCTATGGCTACACCTTC	CATSDTNRGAGYGYTF
TRBJ1-2	TRBV18	.	.	TGTGCCAGCTCACTACAGGGAATGGACTATGGCTACACCTTC	CASSLQGMDYGYTF
TRBJ2-3	TRBV5-1	TRBD2	.	TGCGCCAGCAGCTTTACTAGCGGGAGTCGGGCAGATACGCAGTATTTT	CASSFTSGSRADTQYF
TRBJ1-1	TRBV12-1	.	.	TGTGCCAGCAGTGCACAGGGCGGGAACACTGAAGCTTTCTTT	CASSAQGGNTEAFF
TRBJ1-1	TRBV4-2	.	.	TGTGCCAGCAGTCCAGGGGATAGCACTGAAGCTTTCTTT	CASSPGDSTEAFF
TRBJ1-5	TRBV7-9	TRBD1	once	TGTGCCAGCAGCGACCAGGGGGCGCGCAATCAGCCCCAGCATTTT	CASSDQGARNQPQHF
TRBJ1-6	TRBV27	TRBD1	.	TGTGCCAGCGGATCGACAGGGAATAAGGCATATTCACCCCTCCACTTT	CASGSTGNKAYSPLHF
TRBJ2-5	TRBV7-2	.	.	TGTGCCAGCAGCTTACTTGTGGAGACCCAGTACTTC	CASSLLVETQYF
TRBJ2-1	TRBV9	TRBD1	.	TGTGCCAGCAGTCGGACAGGACCCTACAATGAGCAGTTCTTC	CASSRTGPYNEQFF
TRBJ1-3	TRBV6-6	.	.	TGTGCCAGCAGTACCACGACAGCCCGCTCTGGAAACACCATATATTTT	CASSTTTARSGNTIYF
TRBJ1-2	TRBV7-3	.	.	TGTGCCAGCAGCTCCCATGGGCGGGGTACGAACTACACCTTC	CASSSHGRGTNYTF
TRBJ1-5	TRBV28	TRBD1	.	TGTGCCAGTAGGACAGGGGGCATGGGCAATCAGCCCCAGCATTTT	CASRTGGMGNQPQHF
TRBJ2-1	TRBV9	TRBD2	.	TGTGCCAGCAGCGTAAGGGGACTAGCAGAGAGCTCCTACAATGAGCAGTTCTTC	CASSVRGLAESSYNEQFF
TRBJ2-2	TRBV7-6	TRBD2	.	TGTGCCAGCAGCTTAGGGACTAGCGGGAACACCGGGGAGCTGTTTTTT	CASSLGTSGNTGELFF
TRBJ1-2	TRBV6-5	TRBD1	.	TGTGCCAGCAGTTACCCCGGACAGGGTGGCTACACCTTC	CASSYPGQGGYTF
TRBJ1-5	TRBV7-8	.	.	TGTGCCAGCAGCCGGCTGGGGGGTTATAGCAATCAGCCCCAGCATTTT	CASSRLGGYSNQPQHF